The 29 T cell receptor beta chains reported below all come from one sample, sequenced in a study of blood T cell repertoires in COVID-19. The repertoire was sequenced with immunoSEQ multiplex PCR; TCRdb's copy has only in-frame clones and lacks some. Of over 95,000 clones in the sample, 84% are singletons; the top ten hold about 18%. The sequenced sample consisted of peripheral blood. The receptor source for this set is a woman aged 55-70 years with acute or convalescent COVID-19.

The J gene is TRBJ1-2, the V gene TRBV5-4; D call uncertain. V was pared by 4 bases and J by 6 bases, with 16 bases between. Germline-derived CDR1 and CDR2 are SGHNT and YYREEE (reference sequence). This CDR3 has 14 residues. The CDR3 region is CASSLEIHDDGYTF. CDR3 sequence (DNA): TGTGCCAGCAGCCTAGAAATCCATGACGATGGCTACACCTTC.

This chain joins TRBV6-5 and TRBJ1-1; possible D gene TRBD1, 6 bases. Trimming removed 4 bases from V and 1 base from J, with 7 bases in between. CDR3 size: 13 residues. Germline V gives CDR1 MNHEY, CDR2 SVGAGI. As DNA, the CDR3 is TGTGCCAGCAGTTGGGGACAGAACACTGAAGCTTTCTTT. Encoded protein: CASSWGQNTEAFF.

This clone occurred a few times. The genes are TRBV19 and TRBJ2-1; 12 nucleotides match TRBD2. CDR3 length: 16 residues. V dropped 3 bases and J dropped 7; count of bases not matched to a gene: 7. The germline V gene has CDR1 LNHDA and CDR2 SQIVND (reference sequence). CDR3 coding DNA: TGTGCCAGTAGTATCCTTCTAGCGGGGGGGGAGAATGAGCAGTTCTTC. This gives the protein CASSILLAGGENEQFF.

The V gene is TRBV19, the J gene TRBJ1-5; 10 positions match TRBD1. CDR3 length equals 15 residues. The ends lost 9 bases at V and 3 bases at J; junction bases unmatched: 8. CDR1 LNHDA and CDR2 SQIVND come from the germline V gene (reference sequence). The CDR3 nucleotides are TGTGCCAGCCTCACGGGACAGGGGATCAATCAGCCCCAGCATTTT. Translation gives CASLTGQGINQPQHF.

This chain connects TRBV6-5 to TRBJ2-1; D is possibly TRBD1 (6 bases). V lost 7 bases, J lost 6 bases, and 19 bases lay in between. CDR1 is MNHEY and CDR2 is SVGAGI in the germline V gene. CDR3 length: 15 residues. CDR3 residues: CASITRDTKSNEQFF. As DNA, the CDR3 is TGTGCCAGCATCACCCGGGACACAAAGAGCAATGAGCAGTTCTTC.

This clone was picked up one time. V and J are TRBV30 and TRBJ1-5, with D perhaps TRBD1 (6 bases). The CDR3 length is 14 residues. V lost 3 bases and J 6 bases, leaving 15 bases between the germline ends. The V gene's germline CDR1 is GTSNPN and CDR2 SVGIG (reference sequence). The CDR3 reads CAWSYHTGSQPQHF. The CDR3 nucleotides are TGTGCCTGGAGCTACCATACAGGGAGTCAGCCCCAGCATTTT.

V is TRBV19 and J is TRBJ2-1; a possible D gene is TRBD2 (6 bases). V was trimmed by 6 bases and J by 10 bases, leaving 16 bases between them. The CDR3 is 13 amino acids. CDR1 is LNHDA, CDR2 SQIVND, per germline (reference sequence). The CDR3, as DNA: TGTGCCAGTAGGGATGGGGGGATCAGGGAGCAGTTCTTC. It codes for CASRDGGIREQFF.

This clone appeared a single time. The chain couples TRBV7-2 to TRBJ2-1, with a weak D call TRBD2 (7 bases). Germline V gives CDR1 SGHTA, CDR2 FQGNSA. V dropped 6 bases and J dropped 9 bases, with 15 bases sitting between them. The CDR3 spans 13 residues. The CDR3 protein is CASRPAGGPEQFF. Here the CDR3 DNA reads TGTGCCAGCAGACCCGCCGGGGGGCCTGAGCAGTTCTTC.

The V call is TRBV2, the J call TRBJ2-1; possibly TRBD2 for D (6 bases). Germline lookup yields CDR1 SNHLY and CDR2 FYNNEI. The CDR3 sequence is 15 residues long. V was pared by 9 bases and J by 4 bases, with 19 bases between. CDR3 loop: CARSSLGRGYNEQFF. CDR3 nucleotides: TGTGCCAGATCATCTCTTGGGCGGGGTTACAATGAGCAGTTCTTC.

The chain links TRBV30 to TRBJ1-5; D gene ambiguous. The CDR3 spans 16 residues. Looked up from germline, CDR1 is GTSNPN and CDR2 is SVGIG (reference sequence). The V end was cut by 0 bases, the J end by 2 bases, with 14 bases between. The DNA of the CDR3 is TGTGCCTGGAGTGTACGGGCGGGGAGAGGCAATCAGCCCCAGCATTTT. It is translated as CAWSVRAGRGNQPQHF.

The chain joins TRBV4-3 to TRBJ1-2; 7 nucleotides align to TRBD1. After removal of 0 bases from V and 6 bases from J, the junction contained 10 bases not matched to a gene. The CDR3 loop spans 16 amino acids. Germline assignment: CDR1 LGHNA and CDR2 YSLEER. CDR3 nucleotides: TGCGCCAGCAGCCAAGATCGAGTCGTCAGGGGGAATGGCTACACCTTC. It yields the protein CASSQDRVVRGNGYTF.

The chain couples TRBV19 to TRBJ2-3, with 10 bases that match TRBD1. V shed 5 bases, J shed 5 bases, and the junction held 13 bases outside the gene matches. The length of the CDR3 is 17 residues. CDR1 is LNHDA and CDR2 is SQIVND in the germline V gene (reference sequence). CDR3 region: CASSPRTGTGAKDTQYF. The DNA for the CDR3 is TGTGCCAGTAGTCCACGAACCGGGACAGGGGCTAAAGATACGCAGTATTTT. Full variable domain (missing parts from reference TRBV19 and TRBJ2-3): DGGITQSPKYLFRKEGQNVTLSCEQNLNHDAMYWYRQDPGQGLRLIYYSQIVNDFQKGDIAEGYSVSREKKESFPLTVTSAQKNPTAFYLCASSPRTGTGAKDTQYFGPGTRLTVL.

The CDR3 DNA reads as TGTGCCAGCAGCCGACAGGGCTATGGCTACACCTTC. Translation gives CASSRQGYGYTF. This sequence joins TRBV11-3 and TRBJ1-2, with 7 nucleotides matching TRBD1. J gave up 4 bases and V 5 bases, and 1 base lay outside the gene matches. The CDR3 spans 12 residues. CDR1 and CDR2 from the germline V gene are SGHNT and YENEEA.

This clone was counted between two and nine times. The V gene is TRBV12-3 or TRBV12-4, the J gene TRBJ1-1; D perhaps matches TRBD1 (6 bases). The CDR3 loop spans 13 amino acids. Trimming took 8 bases from V and 3 from J, leaving 13 bases between them. CDR3 coding DNA: TGTGCCAGCCACGGGGGGGCGGACACTGAAGCTTTCTTT. Amino acids: CASHGGADTEAFF.

The rearrangement uses TRBV4-3 and TRBJ1-6; 9 nucleotides align to TRBD1. V lost 0 bases, J lost 10 bases, and 4 bases stayed unmatched. This CDR3 is 15 amino acids long. Germline CDR1 and CDR2: LGHNA and YSLEER. CDR3 in DNA: TGCGCCAGCAGCCAAGAAACAGGGGGCCGGTCACCCCTCCACTTT. Its protein is CASSQETGGRSPLHF.

The V call is TRBV7-9, the J call TRBJ2-3, with unresolved D. V was clipped by 5 bases and J by 0 bases, with 9 bases between them. The CDR3 covers 14 residues. The germline gives CDR1 SEHNR, CDR2 FQNEAQ (reference sequence). The chain's CDR3 is CASSLTLSTDTQYF. The DNA for the CDR3 is TGTGCCAGCAGCCTGACACTTAGCACAGATACGCAGTATTTT.

The V gene is TRBV5-8, the J gene TRBJ1-2; tentatively, D is TRBD1 (6 bases). Deletions cut 7 bases from V and 1 base from J, with 17 bases between. The length of the CDR3 is 15 residues. The germline gives CDR1 SGHTS, CDR2 YDEGEE. The CDR3 loop is CASSLPDRNNYGYTF. In DNA form, the CDR3 reads TGTGCCAGCTCACTCCCCGACAGGAATAACTATGGCTACACCTTC.

The genes are TRBV19 and TRBJ2-6; possible D gene TRBD2, 5 bases. Germline CDR1 and CDR2: LNHDA and SQIVND (reference sequence). The CDR3 totals 16 residues. Trimming removed 5 bases at V and 4 bases at J, with 15 bases between. CDR3 sequence reads: CASSFRTGLGANVLTF. The CDR3 region has the DNA TGTGCCAGTAGTTTCAGGACGGGATTAGGGGCCAACGTCCTGACTTTC.

The chain uses TRBV5-1 and TRBJ2-3; tentatively, D is TRBD2 (7 bases). V gave up 4 bases and J gave up 6 bases, with 18 bases separating them. The CDR3 is 15 amino acids. CDR1 and CDR2 (germline): SGHRS, YFSETQ. The CDR3, as DNA: TGCGCCAGCAGCCTGGGGGGGCGCCGTTGGGATACGCAGTATTTT. As protein: CASSLGGRRWDTQYF.

The V call is TRBV6-1, the J call TRBJ2-5; D is perhaps TRBD1 (6 bases). The CDR3 has 15 amino acids. V was shortened by 3 bases and J by 2 bases, with 13 bases between the two germline ends. The germline gives CDR1 MNHNS, CDR2 SASEGT. CDR3 region: CASSDLGGGQETQYF. The CDR3 coding sequence is TGTGCCAGCAGTGACCTAGGGGGTGGTCAAGAGACCCAGTACTTC.

The chain carries TRBV7-9 and TRBJ1-4; D possibly corresponds to TRBD1 (5 bases). The CDR3 runs 14 residues. Trimming removed 1 base at V and 4 bases at J, with 7 bases between. Per germline, CDR1 SEHNR and CDR2 FQNEAQ (reference sequence). For the CDR3, the DNA is TGTGCCAGCAGCTTAGAACAGGTTAATGAAAAACTGTTTTTT. Its protein is CASSLEQVNEKLFF.

This clone was found once. The chain employs TRBV11-2 and TRBJ2-3; 8 nucleotides match TRBD2. Germline assignment: CDR1 SGHAT and CDR2 FQNNGV. CDR3 length equals 15 residues. V lost 0 bases, J lost 2 bases, and 1 base stayed unmatched. The CDR3 is CASSLERGVTDTQYF. In DNA form, the CDR3 reads TGTGCCAGCAGCTTAGAGCGGGGGGTCACAGATACGCAGTATTTT. Supplemented by reference TRBV11-2 and TRBJ2-3, the full variable domain reads EAGVAQSPRYKIIEKRQSVAFWCNPISGHATLYWYQQILGQGPKLLIQFQNNGVVDDSQLPKDRFSAERLKGVDSTLKIQPAKLEDSAVYLCASSLERGVTDTQYFGPGTRLTVL.

The V and J genes are TRBV6-5 and TRBJ1-1, with D perhaps TRBD1 (6 bases). The CDR3 has 15 residues. V gave up 4 bases and J gave up 4 bases, with 16 bases separating them. The germline V gene encodes CDR1 MNHEY and CDR2 SVGAGI. CDR3 amino acids: CASSWATGMVTEAFF. CDR3 in DNA: TGTGCCAGCAGTTGGGCCACAGGGATGGTCACTGAAGCTTTCTTT.

V is TRBV6-2 or TRBV6-3 and J is TRBJ2-3, with D perhaps matching TRBD2 (7 bases). V was pared by 5 bases and J by 2 bases, with 14 bases between. The CDR3 covers 15 residues. The V gene's germline CDR1 is MNHEY and CDR2 SVGEGT. This CDR3 reads CASSRYRGATDTQYF. Here the CDR3 DNA reads TGTGCCAGCAGTCGATATCGGGGGGCCACAGATACGCAGTATTTT.

V and J are TRBV5-4 and TRBJ2-7, with D possibly TRBD2 on 6 matching bases. The CDR3 loop spans 14 amino acids. V lost 2 bases, J lost 6 bases, and 15 bases lay in between. Germline assignment: CDR1 SGHNT and CDR2 YYREEE (reference sequence). As DNA, the CDR3 is TGTGCCAGCAGCTTTAGGGAGGCCCCCTCCGAGCAGTACTTC. Protein product: CASSFREAPSEQYF.

The rearrangement joins TRBV5-5 to TRBJ1-2, with D possibly being TRBD1 (5 bases). CDR3 length equals 13 residues. Germline V CDR1 and CDR2: SGHKS, YYEKEE (reference sequence). The V gene lost 4 bases and the J gene lost 7 bases, with 14 bases spanning the gap. Written as DNA, the CDR3 is TGTGCCAGCAGCGACCAGGGTTATTTTGGCTACACCTTC. It yields the protein CASSDQGYFGYTF.

This clone was detected only once. V usage is TRBV19 and J usage is TRBJ1-5, with D possibly TRBD1 on 6 matching bases. V lost 2 bases, J lost 6 bases, and 8 bases lay in between. Germline CDR1 and CDR2: LNHDA and SQIVND (reference sequence). CDR3 length: 13 residues. The CDR3 is CASSIQGTQPQHF. As DNA, the CDR3 is TGTGCCAGTAGTATACAGGGGACTCAGCCCCAGCATTTT.

This clone came up a few times. The chain employs TRBV28 and TRBJ1-1; TRBD1 might be the D (5 bases). The CDR3 extends over 12 amino acids. Germline V lookup: CDR1 MDHEN, CDR2 SYDVKM. Trimming took off 4 bases at V and 8 bases at J, with 11 bases between the two ends. The CDR3, as DNA: TGTGCCAGCAGTTCGAACTACAGGGAAGCTTTCTTT. Its protein is CASSSNYREAFF.

V usage is TRBV11-2 and J usage is TRBJ2-1; TRBD2 agrees at 8 bases. With 3 bases clipped from V and 7 bases from J, the junction kept 8 bases outside the gene matches. The CDR3 consists of 15 residues. Per germline, CDR1 SGHAT and CDR2 FQNNGV. The CDR3 is CASSFSRGGQNEQFF. CDR3 bases: TGTGCCAGCAGCTTTTCCCGGGGGGGCCAGAATGAGCAGTTCTTC.